This T cell receptor beta chain was identified in a study of CD8 T cells in Susac syndrome. The germline CDR1 and CDR2 sequences are SNHLY and FYNNEI. The V end lost 4 bases, the J end lost 2 bases, and 22 bases lay between the germline ends. The CDR3 covers 18 residues. RNA amounts of about 0.45 to 1 ug underwent reverse transcription with random hexamers. The CDR3 of TCR beta was amplified by immunoSEQ multiplex PCR across 54 Vbeta and 13 Jbeta. TCRdb ran MiXCR on the immunoSEQ multiplex PCR reads and lists one entry per CDR3 protein. Of a few hundred thousand distinct CDR3 sequences in the sample, more than 70% were seen once. TCR beta sequencing covered blood CD8+ and CD4+ T cells. Negative isolation yielded CD4+ and CD8+ T cells, and FACS enriched TEMRA cells.

This chain uses TRBV2 with TRBJ2-3; a weak D match, TRBD2 (6 bases). This receptor was taken from a human donor with multiple sclerosis. Sample: CD8+ T cells from PBMCs. CDR3 loop: CASSALELRDSHTDTQYF. The CDR3 DNA reads as TGTGCCAGCAGTGCTCTAGAGCTCCGGGACTCCCACACAGATACGCAGTATTTT.